This T cell receptor beta chain was identified during a study of T cells expressing NK-cell markers. Germline V gives CDR1 DFQATT, CDR2 SNEGSKA (reference sequence). The CDR3 extends over 16 amino acids. After re-calling the 5' RACE reads, TCRdb lists one entry per CDR3 protein, DNA absent. Across more than 400,000 distinct CDR3 sequences, the top ten clones capture 7.3% of the sample. This chain uses TRBV20-1 with TRBJ2-2; the TCRdb call, TRBD2, lacks DNA for checking. Sequencing was performed on blood T cells: a sorted CD56 or NKG2C T cell subset, CD4+ or CD8+ T cells, or bulk PBMC T cells (not recorded which). This clonotype originated in a woman between 18 and 70 years old in good health. The CDR3 region is CSARDQTSGGAGELFF.